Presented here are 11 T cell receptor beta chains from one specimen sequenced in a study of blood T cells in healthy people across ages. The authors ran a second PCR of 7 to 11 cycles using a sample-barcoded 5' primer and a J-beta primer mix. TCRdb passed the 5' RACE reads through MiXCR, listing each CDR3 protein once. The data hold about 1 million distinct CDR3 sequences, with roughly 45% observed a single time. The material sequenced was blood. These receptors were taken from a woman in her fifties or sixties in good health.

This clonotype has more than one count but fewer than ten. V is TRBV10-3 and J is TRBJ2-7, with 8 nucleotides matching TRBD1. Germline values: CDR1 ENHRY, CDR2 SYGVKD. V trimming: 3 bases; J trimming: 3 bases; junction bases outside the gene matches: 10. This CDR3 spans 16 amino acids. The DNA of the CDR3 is TGTGCCATCAGTGACCCAGGGGGCCCATATGACTACGAGCAGTACTTC. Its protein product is CAISDPGGPYDYEQYF.

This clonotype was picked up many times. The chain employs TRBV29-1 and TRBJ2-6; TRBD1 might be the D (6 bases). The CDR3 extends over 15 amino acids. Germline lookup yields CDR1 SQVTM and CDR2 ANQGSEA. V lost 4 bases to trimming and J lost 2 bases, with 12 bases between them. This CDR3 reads CSVAGTNPGANVLTF. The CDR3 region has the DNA TGCAGCGTTGCCGGGACAAACCCTGGGGCCAACGTCCTGACTTTC.

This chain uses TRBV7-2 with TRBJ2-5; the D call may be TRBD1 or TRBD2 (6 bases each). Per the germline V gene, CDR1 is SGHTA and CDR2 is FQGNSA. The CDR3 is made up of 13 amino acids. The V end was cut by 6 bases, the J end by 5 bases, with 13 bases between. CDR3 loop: CASSPGAGETQYF. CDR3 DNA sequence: TGTGCCAGCAGTCCGGGGGCAGGGGAGACCCAGTACTTC.

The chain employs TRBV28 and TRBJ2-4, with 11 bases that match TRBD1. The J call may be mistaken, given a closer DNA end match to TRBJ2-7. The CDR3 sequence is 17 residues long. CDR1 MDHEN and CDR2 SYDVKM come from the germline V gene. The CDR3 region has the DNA TGTGCCAGATTCAGGAGATGGTCGGGACAGGGGGCCTACGAGCAGTACTTC. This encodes CARFRRWSGQGAYEQYF.

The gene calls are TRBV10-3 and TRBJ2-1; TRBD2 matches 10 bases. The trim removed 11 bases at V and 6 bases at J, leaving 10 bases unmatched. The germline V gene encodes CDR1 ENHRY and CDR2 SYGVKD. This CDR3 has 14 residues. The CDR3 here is CASNQREGCNEQFF. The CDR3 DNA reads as TGTGCCTCCAATCAGCGGGAGGGTTGCAATGAGCAGTTCTTC.

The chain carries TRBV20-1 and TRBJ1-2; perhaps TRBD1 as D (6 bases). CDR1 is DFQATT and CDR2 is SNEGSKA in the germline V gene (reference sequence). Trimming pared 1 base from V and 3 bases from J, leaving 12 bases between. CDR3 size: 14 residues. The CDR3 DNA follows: TGCAGTGCTAGAGTTGGGGACACATACTATGGCTACACCTTC. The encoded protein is CSARVGDTYYGYTF.

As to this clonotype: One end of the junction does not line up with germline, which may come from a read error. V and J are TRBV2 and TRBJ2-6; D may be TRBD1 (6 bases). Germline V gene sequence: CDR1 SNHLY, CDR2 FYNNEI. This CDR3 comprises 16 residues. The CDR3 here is CASWGTRGSGASVLTF. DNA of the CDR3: TGTGCCAGCTGGGGGACAAGGGGCTCTGGGGCCAGCGTCCTGACTTTC. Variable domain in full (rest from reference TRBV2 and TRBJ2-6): EPEVTQTPSHQVTQMGQEVILRCVPISNHLYFYWYRQILGQKVEFLVSFYNNEISEKSEIFDDQFSVERPDGSNFTLKIRSTKLEDSAMYFCASWGTRGSGASVLTFGAGSRLTVL.

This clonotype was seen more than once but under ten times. The CDR3 nucleotides are TGTGCCAGCAGCTCCACGGGACAGGGGGCAAGGGAGCAGTACTTC. Translated: CASSSTGQGAREQYF. This chain connects TRBV7-9 to TRBJ2-7; 12 nucleotides align to TRBD1. The junction had 8 bases not matched to a gene; V was cut back by 4 bases and J by 7 bases. Germline CDR1 is SEHNR and CDR2 is FQNEAQ (reference sequence). This CDR3 comprises 15 residues.

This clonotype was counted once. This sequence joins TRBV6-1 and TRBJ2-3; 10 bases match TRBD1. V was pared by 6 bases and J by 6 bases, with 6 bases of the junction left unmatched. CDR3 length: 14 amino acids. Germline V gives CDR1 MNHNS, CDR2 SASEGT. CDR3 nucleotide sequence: TGTGCCAGCAGGCCCCCGGGACAGGGGGATACGCAGTATTTT. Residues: CASRPPGQGDTQYF.

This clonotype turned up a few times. CDR3 residues: CSVAGTGGAGTDTQYF. The CDR3 DNA reads as TGCAGCGTTGCCGGGACAGGGGGCGCCGGCACAGATACGCAGTATTTT. The chain combines TRBV29-1 with TRBJ2-3; 12 nucleotides align to TRBD1. CDR3 length: 16 residues. Germline V gene data show CDR1 as SQVTM and CDR2 as ANQGSEA. Trimming removed 4 bases from V and 1 base from J; junction bases left unmatched: 6.

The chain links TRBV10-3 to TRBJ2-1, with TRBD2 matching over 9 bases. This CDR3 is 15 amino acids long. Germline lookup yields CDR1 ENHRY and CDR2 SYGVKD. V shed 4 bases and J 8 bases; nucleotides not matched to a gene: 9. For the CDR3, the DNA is TGTGCCATCAGTGGGGCTAGCGGGGTTGCGGATGAGCAGTTCTTC. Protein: CAISGASGVADEQFF.